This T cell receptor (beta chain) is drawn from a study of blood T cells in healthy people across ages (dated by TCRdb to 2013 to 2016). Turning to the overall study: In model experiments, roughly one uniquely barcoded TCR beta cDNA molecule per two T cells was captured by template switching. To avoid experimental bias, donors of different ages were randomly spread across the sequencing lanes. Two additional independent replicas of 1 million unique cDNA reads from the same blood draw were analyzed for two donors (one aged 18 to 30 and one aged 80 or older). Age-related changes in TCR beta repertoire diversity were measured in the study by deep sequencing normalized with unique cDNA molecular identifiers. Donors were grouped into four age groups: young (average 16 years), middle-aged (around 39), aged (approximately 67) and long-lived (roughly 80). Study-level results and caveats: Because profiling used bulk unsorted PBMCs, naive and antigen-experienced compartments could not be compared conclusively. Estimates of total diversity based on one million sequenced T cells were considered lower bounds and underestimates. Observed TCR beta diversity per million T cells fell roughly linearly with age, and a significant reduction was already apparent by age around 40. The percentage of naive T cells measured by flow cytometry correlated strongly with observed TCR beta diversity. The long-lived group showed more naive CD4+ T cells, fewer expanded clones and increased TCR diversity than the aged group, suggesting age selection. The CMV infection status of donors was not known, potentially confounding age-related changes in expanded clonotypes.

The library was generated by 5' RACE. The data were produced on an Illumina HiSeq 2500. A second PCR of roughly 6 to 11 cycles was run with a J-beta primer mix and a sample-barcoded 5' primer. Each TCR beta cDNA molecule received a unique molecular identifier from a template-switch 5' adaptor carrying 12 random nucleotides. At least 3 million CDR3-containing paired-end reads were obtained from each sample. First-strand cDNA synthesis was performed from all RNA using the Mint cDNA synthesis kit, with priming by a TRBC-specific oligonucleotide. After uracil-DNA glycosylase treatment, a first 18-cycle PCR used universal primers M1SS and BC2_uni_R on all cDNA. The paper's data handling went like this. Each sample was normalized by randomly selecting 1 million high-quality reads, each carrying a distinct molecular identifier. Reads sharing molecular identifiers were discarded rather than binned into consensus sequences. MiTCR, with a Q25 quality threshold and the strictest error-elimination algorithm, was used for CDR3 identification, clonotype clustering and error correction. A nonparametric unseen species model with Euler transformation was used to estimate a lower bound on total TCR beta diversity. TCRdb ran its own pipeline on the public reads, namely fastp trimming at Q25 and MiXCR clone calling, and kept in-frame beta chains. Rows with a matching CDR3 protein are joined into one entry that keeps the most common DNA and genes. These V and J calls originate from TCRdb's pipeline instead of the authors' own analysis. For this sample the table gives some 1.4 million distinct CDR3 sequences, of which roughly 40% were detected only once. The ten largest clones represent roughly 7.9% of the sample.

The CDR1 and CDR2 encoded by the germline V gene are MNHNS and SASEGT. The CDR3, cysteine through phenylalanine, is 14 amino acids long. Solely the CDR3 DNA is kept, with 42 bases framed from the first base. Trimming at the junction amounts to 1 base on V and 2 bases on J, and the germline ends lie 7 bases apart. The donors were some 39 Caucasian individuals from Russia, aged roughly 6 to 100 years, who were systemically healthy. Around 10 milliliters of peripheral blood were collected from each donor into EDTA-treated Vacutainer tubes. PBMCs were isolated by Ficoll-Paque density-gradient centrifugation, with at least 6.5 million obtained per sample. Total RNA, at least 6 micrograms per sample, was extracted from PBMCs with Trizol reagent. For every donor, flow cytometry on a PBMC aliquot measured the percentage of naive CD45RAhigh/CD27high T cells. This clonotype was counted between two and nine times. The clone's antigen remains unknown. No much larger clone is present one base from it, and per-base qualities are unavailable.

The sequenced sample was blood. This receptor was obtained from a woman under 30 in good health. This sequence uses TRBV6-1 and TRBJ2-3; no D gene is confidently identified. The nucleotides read TGTGCCAGCAGTGAAGTTCGGACCACAGATACGCAGTATTTT. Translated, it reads CASSEVRTTDTQYF.